Following are 26 T cell receptor beta chains from one sample sequenced in a study of cytomegalovirus exposure and HLA in healthy donors. PCR primers comprised 60 Vbeta and 13 Jbeta primers. Using immunoSEQ multiplex PCR, the repertoire was profiled, and TCRdb retains in-frame clones only, with some absent. The repertoire holds about 180,000 clones, roughly three quarters seen once, with about 3% in the top ten. The sequencing sample was made of PBMCs. These receptors came from a male donor in good health and CMV-seronegative.

This chain joins TRBV28 and TRBJ1-1; D is perhaps TRBD1 (5 bases). Germline V lookup: CDR1 MDHEN, CDR2 SYDVKM. The CDR3 has 14 amino acids. V shed 7 bases and J shed 0 bases, with 12 bases lying between them. CDR3 region: CASTWGVMNTEAFF. CDR3 DNA: TGTGCCAGCACCTGGGGGGTTATGAACACTGAAGCTTTCTTT.

This clone was observed a few times. The genes are TRBV19 and TRBJ2-1; 12 bases align to TRBD2. Germline assignment: CDR1 LNHDA and CDR2 SQIVND (reference sequence). CDR3 length: 16 amino acids. V was pared by 0 bases and J by 7 bases, with 4 bases of the junction left unmatched. For the CDR3, the DNA is TGTGCCAGTAGTATAGATGGGGGGACTAGCGGGAATGAGCAGTTCTTC. As protein: CASSIDGGTSGNEQFF.

The rearrangement links TRBV9 to TRBJ1-1; D ambiguous. V shed 0 bases and J shed 1 base, with 7 bases lying between them. Germline-derived CDR1 and CDR2 are SGDLS and YYNGEE. The CDR3 sequence is 14 residues long. DNA for the CDR3: TGTGCCAGCAGCGTAGGGTCGGGGAACACTGAAGCTTTCTTT. It specifies CASSVGSGNTEAFF.

The rearrangement joins TRBV15 to TRBJ2-1, with 9 bases identical to TRBD2. Trimming at V came to 4 bases and at J to 8 bases, leaving 15 bases not matched to a gene. The CDR3 consists of 17 residues. The germline V gene has CDR1 LNHNV and CDR2 YYDKDF (reference sequence). The CDR3 DNA reads TGTGCCACCAGCATAGGGGGCGGGGGGGCATCATGGGATGAGCAGTTCTTC. The encoded protein is CATSIGGGGASWDEQFF.

CDR3 in DNA: TGCGCCAGCAGCCGAGGGGGTGCAACTAATGAAAAACTGTTTTTT. Translation: CASSRGGATNEKLFF. The chain is built from TRBV4-3 and TRBJ1-4; tentative D call: TRBD1 (6 bases). The CDR3 totals 15 residues. V lost 4 bases and J lost 0, with 9 bases in between. Germline CDR1 and CDR2: LGHNA and YSLEER.

V gene TRBV9 combines with J gene TRBJ2-3; 8 bases agree with TRBD2. V lost 0 bases, J lost 2 bases, and 5 bases stayed unmatched. CDR1 and CDR2 (germline): SGDLS, YYNGEE. CDR3 length: 16 amino acids. The CDR3 protein is CASSVGALAATDTQYF. CDR3 nucleotide sequence: TGTGCCAGCAGCGTAGGGGCACTAGCGGCCACAGATACGCAGTATTTT. Supplemented by reference TRBV9 and TRBJ2-3, the full variable domain reads DSGVTQTPKHLITATGQRVTLRCSPRSGDLSVYWYQQSLDQGLQFLIQYYNGEERAKGNILERFSAQQFPDLHSELNLSSLELGDSALYFCASSVGALAATDTQYFGPGTRLTVL.

This clone was detected only a few times. The chain employs TRBV6-5 and TRBJ2-7, with 8 nucleotides matching TRBD1. From germline, CDR1 is MNHEY and CDR2 SVGAGI. V lost 6 bases, J lost 3 bases, and 4 bases stayed unmatched. CDR3 length: 13 residues. Here the CDR3 DNA reads TGTGCCAGCAGAAGGACAGGGAACTACGAGCAGTACTTC. Translating it yields CASRRTGNYEQYF.

V is TRBV27 and J is TRBJ1-1; 8 nucleotides match TRBD1. This CDR3 comprises 15 residues. The germline V gene has CDR1 MNHEY and CDR2 SMNVEV (reference sequence). Losses at the gene ends were 5 bases for V and 0 bases for J; bases not matched to a gene: 5. The CDR3 loop reads CASSIYRGLNTEAFF. CDR3 bases: TGTGCCAGCAGTATTTACAGGGGGTTGAACACTGAAGCTTTCTTT.

CDR3 protein: CASSQREQNTEAFF. For the CDR3, the DNA is TGTGCCAGCAGCCAACGTGAACAAAACACTGAAGCTTTCTTT. The V and J genes are TRBV6-7 and TRBJ1-1; no reliable D call. TRBV6-7 is sorted into the ORF group, with uncertain function. This CDR3 has 14 amino acids. V was cut by 6 bases and J by 2 bases, with 13 bases left in between.

The chain employs TRBV30 and TRBJ1-4; unclear D gene. Germline V gene lookup returns CDR1 GTSNPN and CDR2 SVGIG (reference sequence). The ends were cut back, 1 base at V and 8 bases at J, with 11 bases in the middle. The CDR3 is 13 amino acids. CDR3 sequence: CAWSGQFAEKLFF. As DNA, the CDR3 is TGTGCCTGGAGTGGTCAATTCGCGGAAAAACTGTTTTTT.

The V call is TRBV19, the J call TRBJ2-1; 12 bases fit TRBD2. V was pared by 5 bases and J by 6 bases, with 5 bases of the junction left unmatched. The CDR3 spans 15 residues. The germline V gene has CDR1 LNHDA and CDR2 SQIVND (reference sequence). CDR3 residues: CASSPTSGGLNEQFF. DNA for the CDR3: TGTGCCAGTAGTCCGACTAGCGGGGGTCTCAATGAGCAGTTCTTC.

The J gene is TRBJ2-7, the V gene TRBV5-8; no reliable D call. Germline V CDR1 and CDR2: SGHTS, YDEGEE. V lost 0 bases to trimming and J lost 2 bases, with 6 bases between them. This CDR3 has 13 amino acids. The CDR3 coding sequence is TGTGCCAGCAGCTTGGCCGCAGCCTACGAGCAGTACTTC. It translates to CASSLAAAYEQYF. Filled out from reference TRBV5-8 and TRBJ2-7, the complete variable domain reads EAGVTQSPTHLIKTRGQQATLRCSPISGHTSVYWYQQALGLGLQFLLWYDEGEERNRGNFPPRFSGRQFPNYSSELNVNALELEDSALYLCASSLAAAYEQYFGPGTRLTVT.

CDR3 nucleotide sequence: TGTGCCAGCAGTCCCAACTTACTAGAGGCCTCCTACGAGCAGTACTTC. Translated: CASSPNLLEASYEQYF. The rearrangement joins TRBV6-6 to TRBJ2-5; weak D call: TRBD2 (5 bases). The last part of the DNA fits TRBJ2-7 better; the J call may be wrong. Germline CDR1 and CDR2: MNHNY and SVGAGI (reference sequence). The CDR3 spans 16 residues.

This clone was counted only a few times. The rearrangement joins TRBV6-1 to TRBJ1-1; no clear D gene. This CDR3 is built from 15 residues. The V and J ends lost 5 bases and 5 bases respectively, with 18 bases between them. Germline CDR1 MNHNS, CDR2 SASEGT. The CDR3 nucleotides are TGTGCCAGCAGTCCCCGCGGCCTCGCGGGGACTGAAGCTTTCTTT. Its protein is CASSPRGLAGTEAFF.

This clone appeared a few times. The DNA for the CDR3 is TGCAGCGCCAACGCCCGGGACGCAGCGGGTAACTATGGCTACACCTTC. This sequence encodes CSANARDAAGNYGYTF. The rearrangement uses TRBV29-1 and TRBJ1-2, with D maybe TRBD1 (5 bases). Looked up from germline, CDR1 is SQVTM and CDR2 is ANQGSEA. Trimming took 7 bases from V and 1 from J, leaving 22 bases between them. The CDR3 is made up of 16 amino acids.

This chain links TRBV6-1 with TRBJ1-5, with TRBD1 matching over 8 bases. This CDR3 contains 16 residues. Germline V gives CDR1 MNHNS, CDR2 SASEGT. V lost 4 bases to trimming and J lost 4 bases; unmatched junction nucleotides: 9. In DNA, the CDR3 is TGTGCCAGCAGTGCGCAGGCAGGGGGCGGGAATCAGCCCCAGCATTTT. It codes for CASSAQAGGGNQPQHF.

This chain links TRBV7-3 with TRBJ1-2; 8 bases match TRBD1. The CDR3 sequence is 14 residues long. From germline, CDR1 is SGHTA and CDR2 FQGTGA. V lost 4 bases to trimming and J lost 4 bases; unmatched junction nucleotides: 5. CDR3 nucleotide sequence: TGTGCCAGCAGCTCAGGACAGGGAGGCTATGGCTACACCTTC. Translating gives CASSSGQGGYGYTF.

The rearrangement joins TRBV2 to TRBJ1-5, with D hard to call. Deletions cut 1 base from V and 4 bases from J, with 2 bases between. Germline values: CDR1 SNHLY, CDR2 FYNNEI. The CDR3 is 12 residues long. CDR3 residues: CASSEVNQPQHF. DNA of the CDR3: TGTGCCAGCAGTGAAGTAAATCAGCCCCAGCATTTT. The whole variable domain, filled in from reference TRBV2 and TRBJ1-5, reads EPEVTQTPSHQVTQMGQEVILRCVPISNHLYFYWYRQILGQKVEFLVSFYNNEISEKSEIFDDQFSVERPDGSNFTLKIRSTKLEDSAMYFCASSEVNQPQHFGDGTRLSIL.

The rearrangement joins TRBV10-3 to TRBJ1-2; 7 bases line up with TRBD1. The germline gives CDR1 ENHRY, CDR2 SYGVKD. Losses at the gene ends were 2 bases for V and 4 bases for J; bases not matched to a gene: 7. This CDR3 has 15 residues. The CDR3 here is CAISEKGQSFYGYTF. In DNA, the CDR3 is TGTGCCATCAGTGAGAAGGGACAGAGCTTCTATGGCTACACCTTC.

CDR3 sequence reads: CASSPSPEAFF. The CDR3 DNA sequence: TGTGCCAGCAGCCCTTCCCCTGAAGCTTTCTTT. The chain links TRBV14 to TRBJ1-1, with D uncertain. From germline, CDR1 is SGHDN and CDR2 FVKESK. Between the trimmed V and J ends, which lost 4 bases and 6 bases, there was a span of 6 bases. The CDR3 contains 11 residues.

The V call is TRBV5-1, the J call TRBJ2-5, with 8 bases lining up with TRBD2. Germline assignment: CDR1 SGHRS and CDR2 YFSETQ. Unmatched junction bases numbered 12, after V lost 3 bases and J lost 5 bases. The CDR3 length is 16 residues. The CDR3 DNA sequence: TGCGCCAGCAGCTATGGGGGAGCGGGAGCAGGGGAGACCCAGTACTTC. Translated, it gives CASSYGGAGAGETQYF.

In its sample, this clone was seen a few times. V and J are TRBV9 and TRBJ2-1; D remains unclear. Trimming pared 3 bases from V and 4 bases from J, leaving 8 bases between. Germline CDR1 and CDR2: SGDLS and YYNGEE. The CDR3 has 13 residues. The CDR3 DNA sequence: TGTGCCAGCAGCGCCGAGAGTTACAATGAGCAGTTCTTC. This gives the protein CASSAESYNEQFF. Based on the CDR3 plus reference TRBV9 and TRBJ2-1, the full variable domain is DSGVTQTPKHLITATGQRVTLRCSPRSGDLSVYWYQQSLDQGLQFLIQYYNGEERAKGNILERFSAQQFPDLHSELNLSSLELGDSALYFCASSAESYNEQFFGPGTRLTVL.

The chain has TRBV7-9 and TRBJ2-5, with D possibly being TRBD2 (6 bases). V gave up 5 bases and J gave up 9 bases, with 19 bases separating them. This CDR3 is 14 amino acids long. Germline CDR1 is SEHNR and CDR2 is FQNEAQ (reference sequence). CDR3 DNA: TGTGCCAGCAGCCCTTCCCGGGAGCCCGAATCCCAGTACTTC. It specifies CASSPSREPESQYF.

The CDR3 protein is CASSLWTDYNEQFF. DNA for the CDR3: TGTGCCAGCAGCTTATGGACAGATTACAATGAGCAGTTCTTC. The chain has TRBV7-3 and TRBJ2-1, with D perhaps TRBD1 (6 bases). Germline V gene lookup returns CDR1 SGHTA and CDR2 FQGTGA. The CDR3 loop spans 14 amino acids. Trimming pared 2 bases from V and 4 bases from J, leaving 9 bases between.

The V gene is TRBV28, the J gene TRBJ2-3; TRBD1 aligns across 7 bases. The CDR3 spans 14 residues. Germline values: CDR1 MDHEN, CDR2 SYDVKM. After removal of 0 bases from V and 5 bases from J, the junction contained 2 bases not matched to a gene. CDR3 coding DNA: TGTGCCAGCAGTTTATGGGCAGGGGGAGATACGCAGTATTTT. It codes for CASSLWAGGDTQYF.

The CDR3 is CASSESIDTQYF. CDR3 sequence (DNA): TGCGCCAGCAGTGAGTCTATAGATACGCAGTATTTT. The gene calls are TRBV10-2 and TRBJ2-3, with D unresolved. This CDR3 has 12 residues. The V and J ends lost 0 bases and 5 bases respectively, with 3 bases between them. CDR1 and CDR2 (germline): WSHSY, SAAADI.